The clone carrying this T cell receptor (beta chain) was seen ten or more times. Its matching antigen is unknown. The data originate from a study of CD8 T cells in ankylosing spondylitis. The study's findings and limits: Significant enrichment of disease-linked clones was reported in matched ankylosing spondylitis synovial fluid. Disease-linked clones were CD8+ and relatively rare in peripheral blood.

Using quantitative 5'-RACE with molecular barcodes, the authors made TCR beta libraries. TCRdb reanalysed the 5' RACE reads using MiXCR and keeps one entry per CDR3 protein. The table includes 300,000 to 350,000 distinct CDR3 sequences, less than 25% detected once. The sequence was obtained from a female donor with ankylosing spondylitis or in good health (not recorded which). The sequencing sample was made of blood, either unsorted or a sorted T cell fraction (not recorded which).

The CDR3 here is CAISGGQRDTIYF. The CDR3 region has the DNA TGTGCCATCAGTGGTGGACAGAGGGACACCATATATTTT. The chain uses TRBV10-3 and TRBJ1-3, with a weak D call TRBD1 (6 bases). The CDR3 contains 13 residues. V was clipped by 4 bases and J by 8 bases, with 12 bases between them. Germline CDR1 and CDR2: ENHRY and SYGVKD.